The 23 T cell receptor beta chains below all came from one sample that was sequenced in a study of cytomegalovirus exposure and HLA in healthy donors. The PCR contained 60 Vbeta and 13 Jbeta primers. This table comes from immunoSEQ multiplex PCR, and its TCRdb copy is limited to in-frame clones, with some not included. Among more than 150,000 clones, about four fifths were seen once, and the ten largest hold 1%. The specimen sequenced was PBMCs. These receptor sequences come from a woman aged 45-65 years in good health and CMV-seropositive.

A single count supports this clone. The chain carries TRBV7-3 and TRBJ2-1; maybe TRBD2 (6 bases). The V end lost 5 bases, the J end lost 0 bases, and 14 bases lay between the germline ends. Germline V lookup: CDR1 SGHTA, CDR2 FQGTGA. The CDR3 loop spans 16 amino acids. The CDR3 loop reads CASSPGRGSSYNEQFF. CDR3 DNA: TGTGCCAGCAGCCCGGGCCGGGGGTCCTCCTACAATGAGCAGTTCTTC. Drawing the rest from reference TRBV7-3 and TRBJ2-1, the complete variable domain is GAGVSQTPSNKVTEKGKYVELRCDPISGHTALYWYRQSLGQGPEFLIYFQGTGAADDSGLPNDRFFAVRPEGSVSTLKIQRTERGDSAVYLCASSPGRGSSYNEQFFGPGTRLTVL.

The chain uses TRBV5-1 and TRBJ1-1; D gene ambiguous. CDR3 size: 14 residues. V was clipped by 1 base and J by 0 bases, with 7 bases between them. Per the germline V gene, CDR1 is SGHRS and CDR2 is YFSETQ. Written as DNA, the CDR3 is TGCGCCAGCAGCTTGCTGGACTTGAACACTGAAGCTTTCTTT. Amino acid sequence: CASSLLDLNTEAFF.

As to this clone: One end of the junction varies from germline; a read error may be responsible. V is TRBV6-6 and J is TRBJ1-1; D possibly corresponds to TRBD1 (5 bases). The CDR3 runs to 12 residues. CDR1 MNHNY and CDR2 SVGAGI come from the germline V gene (reference sequence). The CDR3, as DNA: TGTGCCAGCAGTCGGACATTAGGTGAAACTTTCTTT. This translates into CASSRTLGETFF.

The CDR3 spells CASSVDGTGAYEQYF. The CDR3 DNA follows: TGTGCCAGCAGCGTAGACGGGACAGGGGCCTACGAGCAGTACTTC. The rearrangement links TRBV9 to TRBJ2-5; the match to TRBD1 covers 10 bases. The end of the DNA aligns better with TRBJ2-7, so the J call may be wrong. Germline V gene lookup returns CDR1 SGDLS and CDR2 YYNGEE. This CDR3 has 15 residues.

The chain recombines TRBV6-5 with TRBJ1-2; D gene ambiguous. The germline V gene has CDR1 MNHEY and CDR2 SVGAGI. Trimming took 5 bases from V and 4 from J, leaving 14 bases between them. This CDR3 spans 14 amino acids. CDR3 bases: TGTGCCAGCAGTGGGTATGGAGCAATCTATGGCTACACCTTC. Residues: CASSGYGAIYGYTF.

The V and J genes are TRBV7-9 and TRBJ2-3, with D unresolved. The germline CDR1 and CDR2 sequences are SEHNR and FQNEAQ (reference sequence). This CDR3 is built from 12 residues. V lost 5 bases and J lost 5, with 8 bases in between. This CDR3 is CASSDPGDTQYF. DNA of the CDR3: TGTGCCAGCAGCGACCCGGGAGATACGCAGTATTTT. The entire variable domain, with the rest obtained from reference TRBV7-9 and TRBJ2-3, is as follows: DTGVSQNPRHKITKRGQNVTFRCDPISEHNRLYWYRQTLGQGPEFLTYFQNEAQLEKSRLLSDRFSAERPKGSFSTLEIQRTEQGDSAMYLCASSDPGDTQYFGPGTRLTVL.

The rearrangement joins TRBV27 to TRBJ1-1, with D perhaps matching TRBD1 (6 bases). Germline lookup yields CDR1 MNHEY and CDR2 SMNVEV (reference sequence). The V end lost 5 bases, the J end lost 4 bases, and 17 bases lay between the germline ends. This CDR3 region has 15 residues. The DNA for the CDR3 is TGTGCCAGCAGTCGAGGGGACTACAGGGTCACTGAAGCTTTCTTT. Its protein product is CASSRGDYRVTEAFF.

This chain uses TRBV6-5 with TRBJ1-6; 7 nucleotides align to TRBD1. CDR3 size: 14 residues. With V trimmed by 6 bases and J by 6 bases, 5 bases remained unmatched. From germline, CDR1 is MNHEY and CDR2 SVGAGI. The CDR3 here is CASRYRGGNSPLHF. The CDR3 bases are TGTGCCAGCAGGTACAGGGGTGGTAATTCACCCCTCCACTTT.

The genes are TRBV6-1 and TRBJ2-7; D is ambiguous. The germline V gene has CDR1 MNHNS and CDR2 SASEGT. The V end lost 7 bases, the J end lost 5 bases, and 12 bases lay between the germline ends. This CDR3 region has 12 residues. CDR3 in amino acids: CASTEVSHEQYF. The CDR3 region has the DNA TGTGCCAGCACCGAGGTGAGTCACGAGCAGTACTTC.

The chain joins TRBV29-1 to TRBJ2-7; no firm D call. The CDR3 runs to 13 residues. CDR1 SQVTM and CDR2 ANQGSEA come from the germline V gene. V dropped 4 bases and J dropped 2 bases, with 12 bases sitting between them. The CDR3 region is CSVALTETYEQYF. Written as DNA, the CDR3 is TGCAGCGTTGCCCTGACTGAAACCTACGAGCAGTACTTC.

The V and J genes are TRBV7-2 and TRBJ1-1; unclear D gene. The CDR3 totals 11 residues. Trimming shortened V by 0 bases and J by 8 bases, and 4 bases separated the two germline ends. The V gene's germline CDR1 is SGHTA and CDR2 FQGNSA. The DNA for the CDR3 is TGTGCCAGCAGCTTAGCTATCGAAGCTTTCTTT. It is translated as CASSLAIEAFF.

A single count supports this clone. This sequence joins TRBV28 and TRBJ1-1; D uncertain. The V gene lost 5 bases and the J gene lost 11 bases, with 15 bases spanning the gap. Per the germline V gene, CDR1 is MDHEN and CDR2 is SYDVKM. The CDR3 is 12 amino acids. The CDR3 protein is CASSQRTAEAFF. CDR3 sequence (DNA): TGTGCCAGCAGTCAGCGGACGGCGGAGGCTTTCTTT.

CDR3: CASSLGQTMNTGELFF. CDR3 in DNA: TGTGCCAGCAGCCTCGGACAGACGATGAACACCGGGGAGCTGTTTTTT. This chain links TRBV7-9 with TRBJ2-2; tentatively, D is TRBD1 (6 bases). CDR3 length: 16 residues. CDR1 SEHNR and CDR2 FQNEAQ come from the germline V gene (reference sequence). Trimming cost V 5 bases and J 1 base, with 14 bases left between them.

Only one count was recorded for this clone. The V gene is TRBV10-3, the J gene TRBJ2-1; 7 bases are a match to TRBD1. V lost 6 bases to trimming and J lost 5 bases; unmatched junction nucleotides: 4. The length of the CDR3 is 13 residues. CDR1 is ENHRY and CDR2 is SYGVKD in the germline V gene. The CDR3 sequence is CAISSGQHNEQFF. The CDR3 region has the DNA TGTGCCATCAGCTCGGGACAGCACAATGAGCAGTTCTTC.

The chain recombines TRBV9 with TRBJ2-1, with 10 positions matching TRBD2. CDR1 and CDR2 from the germline V gene are SGDLS and YYNGEE. V shed 3 bases and J 1 base; nucleotides not matched to a gene: 10. The CDR3 contains 18 residues. The CDR3 region is CASSAGTGTSVSYNEQFF. The DNA for the CDR3 is TGTGCCAGCAGCGCCGGAACCGGGACTAGCGTTTCCTACAATGAGCAGTTCTTC.

This chain uses TRBV30 with TRBJ1-5; 9 positions match TRBD1. V was pared by 0 bases and J by 5 bases, with 5 bases of the junction left unmatched. Germline V gives CDR1 GTSNPN, CDR2 SVGIG (reference sequence). The CDR3 runs 15 residues. The CDR3 bases are TGTGCCTGGAGTGTATGGGACAGGGTTGATCAGCCCCAGCATTTT. As protein: CAWSVWDRVDQPQHF.

This clone was seen a handful of times. V usage is TRBV19 and J usage is TRBJ2-1; 16 bases line up with TRBD2. Germline loops: CDR1 LNHDA, CDR2 SQIVND (reference sequence). The CDR3 is 19 amino acids. J lost 7 bases, V lost 3 bases, and 12 bases had no gene match. CDR3 protein: CASSMGGGTSGGARNEQFF. CDR3 coding DNA: TGTGCCAGTAGTATGGGTGGAGGGACTAGCGGGGGGGCCAGGAATGAGCAGTTCTTC.

The chain couples TRBV19 to TRBJ1-1, with TRBD1 matching over 7 bases. J was trimmed by 3 bases and V by 5 bases; bases with no gene match: 12. This CDR3 has 16 amino acids. Germline CDR1 reads LNHDA; CDR2 reads SQIVND (reference sequence). CDR3 bases: TGTGCCAGTAGTCCCCGGGGATGGCAGGGGGACACTGAAGCTTTCTTT. Its translation: CASSPRGWQGDTEAFF.

The genes are TRBV7-2 and TRBJ2-5; 8 nucleotides line up with TRBD2. The CDR3 totals 17 residues. After removal of 3 bases from V and 7 bases from J, the junction contained 16 bases not matched to a gene. Germline V gene sequence: CDR1 SGHTA, CDR2 FQGNSA. CDR3 coding DNA: TGTGCCAGCAGCTTGGTCTACGGGAGGGAGCAAGAAGGGACCCAGTACTTC. This gives the protein CASSLVYGREQEGTQYF.

The chain links TRBV29-1 to TRBJ2-7; D unclear. The CDR3 sequence is 11 residues long. V gave up 3 bases and J gave up 9 bases, with 12 bases separating them. Germline-derived CDR1 and CDR2 are SQVTM and ANQGSEA. CDR3 bases: TGCAGCGTTGACGCTGGGCAGTTGCAGTACTTC. Amino acid sequence: CSVDAGQLQYF.

This clone was picked up one time. The chain combines TRBV7-2 with TRBJ1-2; D unclear. The CDR3 loop spans 15 amino acids. Germline V gene sequence: CDR1 SGHTA, CDR2 FQGNSA. Deletions cut 5 bases from V and 8 bases from J, with 21 bases between. The CDR3 DNA is TGTGCCAGCAGCCCCCACATAAGAGCGGGGAGCGGCTACACCTTC. Translated, it gives CASSPHIRAGSGYTF. Based on the CDR3 plus reference TRBV7-2 and TRBJ1-2, the full variable domain is GAGVSQSPSNKVTEKGKDVELRCDPISGHTALYWYRQSLGQGLEFLIYFQGNSAPDKSGLPSDRFSAERTGGSVSTLTIQRTQQEDSAVYLCASSPHIRAGSGYTFGSGTRLTVV.

The chain links TRBV5-1 to TRBJ2-2; the match to TRBD1 covers 9 bases. With 4 bases clipped from V and 3 bases from J, the junction kept 7 bases outside the gene matches. CDR3 size: 16 residues. Germline V gene sequence: CDR1 SGHRS, CDR2 YFSETQ. CDR3 residues: CASSRSGTGYTGELFF. CDR3 nucleotide sequence: TGCGCCAGCAGCCGGTCCGGGACAGGGTACACCGGGGAGCTGTTTTTT.

Note on this clone: A junction end diverges from the germline sequence, so it may reflect a read error. The chain carries TRBV7-9 and TRBJ2-3, with 14 positions matching TRBD2. Germline V gene data show CDR1 as SEHNR and CDR2 as FQNEAQ (reference sequence). The CDR3 consists of 19 residues. The CDR3 loop is CSSTLDLGLAGGYTDTQYF. As DNA, the CDR3 is TGTTCCAGCACCCTCGATTTAGGACTAGCGGGAGGATACACAGATACGCAGTATTTT.